The 9 T cell receptor beta chains below all came from one sample that was sequenced in a study of CDR3 diversity in severe acne. MiXCR, applied by TCRdb to the PCR reads, yields one record per CDR3 protein. The profile shows almost 85,000 distinct CDR3 sequences, over 40% of them singletons. Sequencing was performed on blood. The receptors derive from a male donor in good health, without acne.

The chain recombines TRBV6-6 with TRBJ2-7; D call uncertain. Per germline, CDR1 MNHNY and CDR2 SVGAGI (reference sequence). The ends were cut back, 2 bases at V and 3 bases at J, with 8 bases in the middle. The CDR3 runs to 13 residues. The CDR3 coding sequence is TGTGCCAGCAGTTACGCGCAGAACTACGAGCAGTACTTC. Its protein product is CASSYAQNYEQYF.

To note about this clonotype: Given a much more abundant clone one base away, this may be a read error. V gene TRBV6-5 combines with J gene TRBJ1-4; 8 bases are shared with TRBD1. CDR1 MNHEY and CDR2 SVGAGI come from the germline V gene. With 8 bases clipped from V and 6 bases from J, the junction kept 11 bases outside the gene matches. The CDR3 sequence is 15 residues long. The chain's CDR3 is CASGLRQGYDEKLFF. In DNA form, the CDR3 reads TGTGCCAGCGGTCTCAGACAGGGGTATGATGAAAAACTGTTTTTT.

Only a few counts were recorded for this clonotype. The chain carries TRBV20-1 and TRBJ2-5; no clear D. Trimming cost V 0 bases and J 0 bases, with 14 bases left between them. The CDR3 sequence is 16 residues long. CDR1 is DFQATT, CDR2 SNEGSKA, per germline (reference sequence). The CDR3 loop reads CSARDEAVLHQETQYF. The CDR3 nucleotides are TGCAGTGCTAGAGATGAGGCGGTACTACACCAAGAGACCCAGTACTTC.

The chain recombines TRBV2 with TRBJ1-1, with 9 bases identical to TRBD1. The J segment lost 7 bases and the V segment lost 2 bases, leaving 2 bases of the junction unmatched. This CDR3 is 13 amino acids long. The germline V gene has CDR1 SNHLY and CDR2 FYNNEI. The CDR3 protein is CASSEWTGVEAFF. CDR3 in DNA: TGTGCCAGCAGTGAATGGACAGGGGTTGAAGCTTTCTTT.

This clonotype was seen many times. The chain is built from TRBV7-9 and TRBJ2-7; 9 bases align to TRBD1. The ends lost 5 bases at V and 1 base at J; junction bases unmatched: 6. The CDR3 covers 15 residues. Per germline, CDR1 SEHNR and CDR2 FQNEAQ (reference sequence). CDR3 nucleotide sequence: TGTGCCAGCAGCCCCGGGGACAGGGCTTCCTACGAGCAGTACTTC. This translates into CASSPGDRASYEQYF. Complete variable domain (other parts from reference TRBV7-9 and TRBJ2-7): DTGVSQNPRHKITKRGQNVTFRCDPISEHNRLYWYRQTLGQGPEFLTYFQNEAQLEKSRLLSDRFSAERPKGSFSTLEIQRTEQGDSAMYLCASSPGDRASYEQYFGPGTRLTVT.

The rearrangement joins TRBV20-1 to TRBJ2-7, with TRBD2 identical over 13 bases. This CDR3 has 16 amino acids. Germline assignment: CDR1 DFQATT and CDR2 SNEGSKA (reference sequence). J was trimmed by 6 bases and V by 5 bases; bases with no gene match: 13. The CDR3 spells CSAAAGTSGAGAEQYF. Written as DNA, the CDR3 is TGCAGTGCTGCCGCCGGGACTAGCGGGGCTGGGGCCGAGCAGTACTTC.

CDR3 in DNA: TGTGCCAGCAGCTTTCTCCGGGAAGAGACCCAGTACTTC. Translation gives CASSFLREETQYF. The V and J genes are TRBV5-8 and TRBJ2-5; no clear D. The germline V gene has CDR1 SGHTS and CDR2 YDEGEE. This CDR3 comprises 13 residues. V lost 2 bases and J lost 3, with 8 bases in between.

The table lists this clonotype with many counts. This sequence joins TRBV18 and TRBJ2-3; D is undetermined. This CDR3 contains 12 residues. Germline lookup yields CDR1 KGHSH and CDR2 LQKENI. V shed 8 bases and J shed 2 bases, with 8 bases lying between them. The CDR3 here is CASTALTDTQYF. CDR3 nucleotides: TGTGCCAGCACTGCCCTCACAGATACGCAGTATTTT.

V and J are TRBV20-1 and TRBJ2-7; 8 bases fit TRBD1. The CDR3 has 11 residues. After removal of 6 bases from V and 6 bases from J, the junction contained 4 bases not matched to a gene. Germline lookup yields CDR1 DFQATT and CDR2 SNEGSKA (reference sequence). Here the CDR3 DNA reads TGCAGTGCGAGCGACAGGGGCGAGCAGTACTTC. It is translated as CSASDRGEQYF.